This is a list of T cell receptor beta chains from one sample in a study of blood T cell repertoires in COVID-19. Sequenced by immunoSEQ multiplex PCR; TCRdb stores in-frame clones only, minus some. The sample includes about 240,000 clones, approximately 90% seen only once; the top ten take approximately 4.2%. Material for sequencing was PBMCs or T cells enriched from blood (not recorded which). These receptors were collected from a woman aged 30 to 39 who had recovered from COVID-19. CDR3s leave out the opening cysteine and the closing phenylalanine or tryptophan. Each record gives: CDR3 protein, D gene, V gene. The D gene is left open where the match is weak.

CDR3: TSSPGKSECFEQY
D: -
V: TRBV1

CDR3: ASSLMPSSYNEQF
D: -
V: TRBV7-2

CDR3: ASSLVDGYTDTQY
D: -
V: TRBV5-1

CDR3: ASSQGARGSTNSPLH
D: -
V: TRBV4-1

CDR3: ASSLEGRLNEKLF
D: -
V: TRBV5-1

CDR3: ASADRGRSKNIQY
D: TRBD1
V: TRBV7-2

CDR3: ASSPSDRENRPQH
D: TRBD1
V: TRBV18

CDR3: ASSSSGRSTYEQY
D: TRBD2
V: TRBV5-4

CDR3: ASSVGGDPNQPQH
D: -
V: TRBV9

CDR3: ASSLTAQPQH
D: -
V: TRBV28

CDR3: ASSTRDSYNEQF
D: TRBD1
V: TRBV7-9

CDR3: ASSLNHGNQPQH
D: -
V: TRBV7-2

CDR3: ASTRQGLDNSPLH
D: TRBD1
V: TRBV19

CDR3: ASTRTSGSDEQF
D: TRBD2
V: TRBV2

CDR3: ASSFVVGQGHYGYT
D: TRBD1
V: TRBV5-8

CDR3: ASSAGQRGYEQY
D: -
V: TRBV19

CDR3: ASTAGHTEAF
D: -
V: TRBV12-3/TRBV12-4

CDR3: ASSVSVNTEAF
D: -
V: TRBV9

CDR3: ASSQFRRDRGGYT
D: TRBD1
V: TRBV14